Below, 27 T cell receptor beta chains from the same sample are listed, as sequenced in a study of tumor and adjacent non-tumor tissue in lung cancer. The template was RNA from unsorted bulk tissue. Distant lung tissue was collected more than 3 cm away from the tumor edge. A modified ARM-PCR protocol with three rounds of nested PCR amplified TCRbeta. TCRdb fed the multiplex PCR reads into MiXCR, producing one record per CDR3 protein. The sample includes approximately 82,000 distinct CDR3 sequences, approximately 82% seen only once; the top ten take approximately 40%. Input material: distant non-tumor lung tissue. Source of these receptors: a man between 65 and 85 years old with non-small cell lung cancer.

With respect to this clonotype: One end of the junction does not line up with germline, which may come from a read error. The CDR3 DNA reads TGTGCCGGCAACTTCCGGGACATAACCCTGAACACTGAAGTTTTCTTT. Its protein product is CAGNFRDITLNTEVFF. The chain carries TRBV11-3 and TRBJ1-1; D perhaps matches TRBD1 (6 bases). Germline loops: CDR1 SGHNT, CDR2 YENEEA. The CDR3 covers 16 residues. The complete variable domain, with remaining parts taken from reference TRBV11-3 and TRBJ1-1, reads EAGVVQSPRYKIIEKKQPVAFWCNPISGHNTLYWYLQNLGQGPELLIRYENEEAVDDSQLPKDRFSAERLKGVDSTLKIQPAELGDSAVYLCAGNFRDITLNTEVFFGQGTRLTVV.

Worth noting for this clonotype: The junction does not match germline at one end; this may be a read error. The chain uses TRBV29-1 and TRBJ2-7; the D gene is possibly TRBD2 (6 bases). The CDR3 contains 14 residues. The germline V gene has CDR1 SQVTM and CDR2 ANQGSEA. The CDR3 loop reads CSIERAGSTYEQYF. The CDR3 bases are TGCAGCATTGAAAGGGCGGGATCGACATACGAGCAGTACTTC.

This clonotype was detected only a few times. One end of the junction varies from germline; a read error may be responsible. The rearrangement uses TRBV4-2 and TRBJ1-6; D not certain. Germline loops: CDR1 LGHNA, CDR2 YNFKEQ. The CDR3 loop spans 15 amino acids. CDR3 sequence (DNA): TGTGCCAGCAGCCGGTCGACCCTCGGTAGTTCACCCCTCTACTTT. Its protein is CASSRSTLGSSPLYF.

As for this clonotype: The final CDR3 position lacks the conserved phenylalanine or tryptophan, pointing to a likely read error. The chain is built from TRBV10-3 and TRBJ2-3; D is undetermined. Looked up from germline, CDR1 is ENHRY and CDR2 is SYGVKD. V shed 5 bases and J shed 5 bases, with 20 bases lying between them. This CDR3 comprises 16 residues. The CDR3 DNA sequence: TGTGCCATCAGTCTCTGGCGCGATCGATACAAAGATACGCAGTATTCT. It is translated as CAISLWRDRYKDTQYS.

This clonotype was observed once. Germline is not matched at one junction end, which may reflect a read error. V and J are TRBV11-3 and TRBJ1-2, with 8 nucleotides matching TRBD1. This CDR3 is 14 amino acids long. CDR1 SGHNT and CDR2 YENEEA come from the germline V gene. The CDR3 nucleotides are TGTGCCAGCAGCTTCCCGACAGGGGTGGGAGGCTACGCCTTC. Protein: CASSFPTGVGGYAF.

The rearrangement joins TRBV28 to TRBJ2-1, with 7 positions matching TRBD2. Trimming took 6 bases from V and 3 from J; bases not matched to a gene: 14. CDR3 length: 17 residues. CDR1 is MDHEN and CDR2 is SYDVKM in the germline V gene. The CDR3 sequence: CASRLEVGLADYNEQFF. For the CDR3, the DNA is TGTGCCAGCAGATTGGAGGTGGGTCTAGCGGACTACAATGAGCAGTTCTTC. Together with reference TRBV28 and TRBJ2-1, the CDR3 gives the full variable domain: DVKVTQSSRYLVKRTGEKVFLECVQDMDHENMFWYRQDPGLGLRLIYFSYDVKMKEKGDIPEGYSVSREKKERFSLILESASTNQTSMYLCASRLEVGLADYNEQFFGPGTRLTVL.

With respect to this clonotype: The CDR3 does not close with the conserved phenylalanine or tryptophan, likely indicating a read error. This sequence joins TRBV10-3 and TRBJ2-3; perhaps TRBD2 as D (6 bases). The CDR3 sequence is 15 residues long. Germline V lookup: CDR1 ENHRY, CDR2 SYGVKD. The CDR3: CAISSGSTSTDMQYY. The CDR3 DNA sequence: TGTGCCATCAGTTCCGGCTCCACTAGCACAGATATGCAGTATTAT.

The sample holds a few counts of this clonotype. The junction differs from germline at one of its ends, possibly a read error. The rearrangement joins TRBV29-1 to TRBJ2-5, with D unclear. The germline CDR1 and CDR2 sequences are SQVTM and ANQGSEA. The CDR3 runs to 13 residues. For the CDR3, the DNA is TGCATCGTTGTCGACTTCTCTCGAGGGACCCAGTACTTC. Encoded protein: CIVVDFSRGTQYF. Drawing the rest from reference TRBV29-1 and TRBJ2-5, the complete variable domain is SAVISQKPSRDICQRGTSLTIQCQVDSQVTMMFWYRQQPGQSLTLIATANQGSEATYESGFVIDKFPISRPNLTFSTLTVSNMSPEDSSIYLCIVVDFSRGTQYFGPGTRLLVL.

This sequence joins TRBV5-4 and TRBJ1-2, with 7 bases that match TRBD1. The CDR3 length is 14 residues. Germline trimming cut 4 bases from V and 8 bases from J; bases unmatched to any gene: 11. Germline CDR1 is SGHNT and CDR2 is YYREEE (reference sequence). CDR3 amino acids: CASSGKNRGQGYTF. For the CDR3, the DNA is TGTGCCAGCAGCGGAAAAAACAGGGGTCAAGGCTACACCTTC.

This chain joins TRBV5-8 and TRBJ2-7; TRBD1 is a possible D gene (6 bases). V shed 6 bases and J shed 3 bases, with 19 bases lying between them. The CDR3 runs 15 residues. Germline-derived CDR1 and CDR2 are SGHTS and YDEGEE. The CDR3: CASNSASRGGYEQYF. Written as DNA, the CDR3 is TGTGCCAGCAACTCGGCGTCCAGGGGTGGCTACGAGCAGTACTTC.

A single count supports this clonotype. A read error may account for a junction end that differs from germline. The chain links TRBV6-6 to TRBJ1-6; a weak D match, TRBD1 (6 bases). The length of the CDR3 is 17 residues. Germline CDR1 and CDR2: MNHNY and SVGAGI (reference sequence). This CDR3 reads CASSSSLSDRINSLLHF. In DNA form, the CDR3 reads TGTGCCAGTAGTTCTTCACTCTCGGACAGAATTAATTCACTCCTCCACTTT.

The chain has TRBV12-5 and TRBJ2-1, with TRBD2 identical over 9 bases. The CDR3 runs to 14 residues. The J segment lost 8 bases and the V segment lost 7 bases, leaving 9 bases of the junction unmatched. Germline V gene sequence: CDR1 LGHNT, CDR2 FRNRAP. In DNA, the CDR3 is TGTGCTAGTGCGAGTAGCGGGAGTACGCATGAGCAGTTCTTC. Its translation is CASASSGSTHEQFF.

This clonotype was detected only once. An end of the junction differs from the germline gene, which may be a read error. The chain has TRBV5-4 and TRBJ2-2, with TRBD2 as a possible D gene (5 bases). Looked up from germline, CDR1 is SGHNT and CDR2 is YYREEE (reference sequence). The CDR3 has 12 residues. The CDR3 loop reads CANGSDTGELFF. The CDR3 nucleotides are TGTGCCAACGGCTCAGACACCGGGGAACTGTTTTTT.

Comment on this clonotype: The CDR3 does not end in the conserved phenylalanine or tryptophan, so this is likely a read error. The chain joins TRBV11-2 to TRBJ1-2; D may be TRBD1 (5 bases). Germline V gives CDR1 SGHAT, CDR2 FQNNGV. The V gene lost 5 bases and the J gene lost 5 bases, with 15 bases spanning the gap. The CDR3 contains 14 residues. This chain's CDR3 is CASSVQWGDYGYTL. The CDR3 nucleotides are TGTGCCAGCAGCGTTCAGTGGGGGGATTATGGCTACACCTTG.

The chain joins TRBV5-5 to TRBJ1-4, with D uncertain. There are 12 residues in the CDR3. CDR1 is SGHKS and CDR2 is YYEKEE in the germline V gene (reference sequence). CDR3 sequence: CTISPDWEKLFF. The CDR3 nucleotides read TGTACCATCAGCCCCGACTGGGAAAAACTGTTTTTT. The complete variable domain, with remaining parts taken from reference TRBV5-5 and TRBJ1-4, reads DAGVTQSPTHLIKTRGQQVTLRCSPISGHKSVSWYQQVLGQGPQFIFQYYEKEERGRGNFPDRFSARQFPNYSSELNVNALLLGDSALYLCTISPDWEKLFFGSGTQLSVL.

The chain joins TRBV29-1 to TRBJ2-3; D uncertain. Trimming pared 5 bases from V and 0 bases from J, leaving 9 bases between. Per germline, CDR1 SQVTM and CDR2 ANQGSEA. CDR3 size: 13 residues. The CDR3, as DNA: TGCAGCGTTACTGGGCCGAGCACAGATACGCAGTATTTT. It is translated as CSVTGPSTDTQYF.

This clonotype has just one count. The chain couples TRBV29-1 to TRBJ2-3, with a weak D call TRBD2 (6 bases). The CDR3 runs to 14 residues. Germline V gene lookup returns CDR1 SQVTM and CDR2 ANQGSEA. The germline V and J ends were trimmed by 7 bases and 3 bases, with 17 bases remaining between them. The DNA for the CDR3 is TGCAGCGCTGAGGGTGTTGGGAGGACAGATACGCAGTATTTT. Protein: CSAEGVGRTDTQYF.

On this clonotype: A read error may produce the germline difference seen at one junction end. This chain uses TRBV11-2 with TRBJ2-2; D may be TRBD1 or TRBD2 (7 bases each). CDR1 SGHAT and CDR2 FQNNGV come from the germline V gene. This CDR3 is 17 amino acids long. CDR3 region: CASSFFRGGLNTEELFF. In DNA, the CDR3 is TGTGCTAGCAGCTTCTTCAGGGGGGGTTTGAACACCGAGGAGCTGTTTTTT.

This clonotype was observed a single time. At one of its ends the junction is not consistent with the germline gene, which may arise from a read error. The chain is built from TRBV6-5 and TRBJ1-6; tentatively, D is TRBD1 (6 bases). CDR3 length equals 15 residues. Germline loops: CDR1 MNHEY, CDR2 SVGAGI. The CDR3 DNA reads as TGTGCCAGTAGGACAGTCGAAAGACTTAATTCACCCATCCACTTT. This sequence encodes CASRTVERLNSPIHF.

The rearrangement links TRBV5-1 to TRBJ1-3, with TRBD1 identical over 8 bases. The CDR3 is 15 residues long. Germline CDR1 SGHRS, CDR2 YFSETQ. V lost 1 base and J lost 2; bases outside the gene matches: 2. In DNA form, the CDR3 reads TGCGCCAGCAGCTTGAGGACAGGGACTGGAAACACCATATATTTT. Its protein is CASSLRTGTGNTIYF.

The gene calls are TRBV28 and TRBJ1-6; D call uncertain. The V and J ends lost 5 bases and 17 bases respectively, with 40 bases between them. Germline loops: CDR1 MDHEN, CDR2 SYDVKM. The CDR3 is made up of 20 amino acids. CDR3 coding DNA: TGTGCCAGCAGTCCTACCTGGCAGTTTTATCATAACTTCGATAATTCATCCATCCACTTT. It codes for CASSPTWQFYHNFDNSSIHF.

The gene calls are TRBV10-3 and TRBJ2-1; 9 bases align to TRBD2. The ends lost 2 bases at V and 7 bases at J; junction bases unmatched: 18. CDR3 length: 19 amino acids. Looked up from germline, CDR1 is ENHRY and CDR2 is SYGVKD. In DNA, the CDR3 is TGTGCCATCAGTGAGCCCAAAGGAAGCGGGAGGACCTCGGGTAATGAGCAGTTCTTC. It specifies CAISEPKGSGRTSGNEQFF.

Concerning this clonotype itself: One junction end does not reproduce the germline sequence, and a read error may be involved. The chain couples TRBV29-1 to TRBJ1-2; perhaps TRBD1 as D (5 bases). CDR3 size: 15 residues. Germline CDR1 is SQVTM and CDR2 is ANQGSEA. The CDR3, as DNA: TGCAACGTTGAACGATGTGACAGCGTTAACTATGGCTACACCTTC. Its protein is CNVERCDSVNYGYTF.

For this clonotype: A junction end diverges from the germline sequence, so it may reflect a read error. V is TRBV5-4 and J is TRBJ2-5; D perhaps matches TRBD2 (6 bases). The CDR3 totals 14 residues. Germline V gene lookup returns CDR1 SGHNT and CDR2 YYREEE (reference sequence). The CDR3 DNA reads as TGTGCCAGAAGCTTGAGGCGGGGTCAAGAGAAACAGTACTTC. This translates into CARSLRRGQEKQYF.

A note on this clonotype: Because it lacks the conserved phenylalanine or tryptophan at the end, this CDR3 is likely a read error. This chain links TRBV6-5 with TRBJ2-7; no reliable D call. Germline V gene lookup returns CDR1 MNHEY and CDR2 SVGAGI. The CDR3 is made up of 13 amino acids. The CDR3 DNA follows: TGTGCCAGCTGTTACACAGACTCCTACGAGCAGTACCTC. This translates into CASCYTDSYEQYL.

On this clonotype: One junction end does not reproduce the germline sequence, and a read error may be involved. The chain employs TRBV11-2 and TRBJ2-2; 7 bases align to TRBD1. This CDR3 has 15 amino acids. CDR1 is SGHAT, CDR2 FQNNGV, per germline. DNA of the CDR3: TGTGCCATCAGCTTAGTGGGCACAGGGGTTGCCGGGGAGCTGTTT. This gives the protein CAISLVGTGVAGELF. Full variable domain (remainder filled in from reference TRBV11-2 and TRBJ2-2): EAGVAQSPRYKIIEKRQSVAFWCNPISGHATLYWYQQILGQGPKLLIQFQNNGVVDDSQLPKDRFSAERLKGVDSTLKIQPAKLEDSAVYLCAISLVGTGVAGELFGEGSRLTVL.

In regard to this clonotype: The junction does not match germline at one end; this may be a read error. J is TRBJ2-3 and V is TRBV4-2; D perhaps matches TRBD2 (6 bases). CDR1 and CDR2 (germline): LGHNA, YNFKEQ. This CDR3 comprises 16 residues. The CDR3 nucleotides read TGTGCCAGCAGCCACGCTAGCGATCCGCTCACAGATAGGCAGTGTTTT. As protein: CASSHASDPLTDRQCF.